This T cell receptor (beta chain) was sequenced during a study of metastatic and nonmetastatic thyroid tumors. Across the study: From malignant and benign thyroid patients, repertoires in blood and in tumor or nodule tissue were compared.

TCRdb re-clonotyped the PCR reads via MiXCR. The table records about 40,000 clones, about a sixth of them present only once. The CDR3 sequence is 11 residues long. V lost 6 bases and J lost 6, with 6 bases in between. The germline V gene has CDR1 KGHDR and CDR2 SFDVKD. Many counts were recorded for this clone. No treatment had been given to any patient before thyroid surgery. The specimen was blood. This receptor was obtained from a female donor with papillary thyroid cancer or a benign thyroid nodule (not recorded which). Some clones in this sample may be carry-over from other donors' samples. The V gene is TRBV24-1, the J gene TRBJ2-3; D is ambiguous. The CDR3, as DNA: TGTGCCACCAGTTTTTCGGATACGCAGTATTTT. Its protein product is CATSFSDTQYF.